The 23 T cell receptor beta chains presented below share a single source sample, sequenced in a study of breast tumors, draining lymph nodes, adjacent tissues. Breast cancer patients provided tissue from their axillary draining lymph nodes. TCRdb reanalysed the multiplex PCR reads using MiXCR and keeps one entry per CDR3 protein. The repertoire holds 70,000 to 85,000 distinct CDR3 sequences, with about 21% as singletons. The sequencing input was axillary lymph node tissue. The receptor source for this set is a female donor with breast cancer. Some clones in this sample may be carry-over from other donors' samples.

This rearrangement joins TRBV29-1 to TRBJ2-1, with 10 bases matching TRBD1. Per germline, CDR1 SQVTM and CDR2 ANQGSEA. J gave up 7 bases and V 7 bases, and 13 bases lay outside the gene matches. The CDR3 covers 15 residues. The CDR3 region is CSAPVVGQGENEQFF. The CDR3 bases are TGCAGCGCCCCCGTCGTAGGACAGGGGGAGAATGAGCAGTTCTTC.

V is TRBV5-4 and J is TRBJ2-1, with 7 positions matching TRBD1. V lost 4 bases, J lost 0 bases, and 1 base stayed unmatched. This CDR3 is 14 amino acids long. CDR1 SGHNT and CDR2 YYREEE come from the germline V gene (reference sequence). For the CDR3, the DNA is TGTGCCAGCAGCCGGGACAGCTCCTACAATGAGCAGTTCTTC. Its protein is CASSRDSSYNEQFF.

J is TRBJ2-7 and V is TRBV20-1; 8 positions agree with TRBD2. Per the germline V gene, CDR1 is DFQATT and CDR2 is SNEGSKA (reference sequence). This CDR3 region has 15 residues. V dropped 1 base and J dropped 6; count of bases not matched to a gene: 11. The CDR3 is CSARALAGSPCEQYF. CDR3 coding DNA: TGCAGTGCTAGAGCCTTAGCGGGGTCACCCTGCGAGCAGTACTTC.

The genes are TRBV7-8 and TRBJ1-1, with TRBD1 as a possible D gene (6 bases). CDR1 and CDR2 from the germline V gene are SGHVS and FQNEAQ. The CDR3 is made up of 14 amino acids. Between the trimmed V and J ends, which lost 2 bases and 10 bases, there was a span of 17 bases. The DNA for the CDR3 is TGTGCCAGCAGCTTAATGGCCGGGGGGGGGCGAGCTTTCTTT. Protein sequence: CASSLMAGGGRAFF.

This clonotype came up many times. The chain combines TRBV20-1 with TRBJ2-1, with 7 bases fitting TRBD2. CDR1 DFQATT and CDR2 SNEGSKA come from the germline V gene (reference sequence). The CDR3 extends over 20 amino acids. Germline trimming cut 5 bases from V and 0 bases from J; bases unmatched to any gene: 22. The CDR3 bases are TGCAGTGCTCCTCCCCCACGGGGTGTAGCGGGCCGATCCTCCTACAATGAGCAGTTCTTC. This gives the protein CSAPPPRGVAGRSSYNEQFF.

J is TRBJ1-2 and V is TRBV27; D is unresolved. The germline V and J ends were trimmed by 10 bases and 0 bases, with 12 bases remaining between them. In germline, CDR1 is MNHEY, CDR2 SMNVEV (reference sequence). The CDR3 runs to 13 residues. The CDR3 region is CATSTAANYGYTF. In DNA, the CDR3 is TGTGCCACCTCCACGGCAGCTAACTATGGCTACACCTTC.

There are many counts of this clonotype. Here the CDR3 DNA reads TGTGCCAGCAGCTTAGGCCAGTCGAAGCTGTTTTTT. It is translated as CASSLGQSKLFF. This chain uses TRBV7-8 with TRBJ2-2; no clear D gene. CDR3 size: 12 residues. The V end lost 1 base, the J end lost 12 bases, and 9 bases lay between the germline ends. CDR1 SGHVS and CDR2 FQNEAQ come from the germline V gene.

As concerns this clonotype: Given a much more abundant clone one base away, this may be a read error. This chain joins TRBV7-2 and TRBJ2-2; D is ambiguous. Germline values: CDR1 SGHTA, CDR2 FQGNSA. The CDR3 is 11 amino acids. The CDR3 protein is CACSLIGELFF. The CDR3 nucleotides read TGTGCCTGCAGCTTAATCGGGGAGCTGTTTTTT.

Only one count was recorded for this clonotype. This may arise from a read error, as a much more abundant clone is one base away. V usage is TRBV19 and J usage is TRBJ1-2; no clear D gene. This CDR3 spans 14 amino acids. Germline V lookup: CDR1 LNHDA, CDR2 SQIVND (reference sequence). This CDR3 reads CAGSGRWKEYGYTF. The DNA for the CDR3 is TGTGCCGGTAGTGGGAGGTGGAAGGAGTATGGCTACACCTTC.

Regarding this clonotype: Given a much more abundant clone one base away, this may be a read error. Lacking the conserved final phenylalanine or tryptophan, this CDR3 likely reflects a read error. The rearrangement joins TRBV5-1 to TRBJ1-4, with D uncertain. V dropped 4 bases and J dropped 6 bases, with 22 bases sitting between them. Germline loops: CDR1 SGHRS, CDR2 YFSETQ. The CDR3 loop spans 17 amino acids. The CDR3 sequence is CASSPGPQSWRDEKLFY. CDR3 nucleotides: TGCGCCAGCAGCCCCGGCCCGCAAAGCTGGCGAGATGAAAAACTGTTTTAT.

This clonotype has only a few counts. One base away lies a much larger clone, so this may be a sequencing read error. V is TRBV12-3 or TRBV12-4 and J is TRBJ2-1; maybe TRBD2 (6 bases). This CDR3 is 12 amino acids long. The V end lost 3 bases, the J end lost 8 bases, and 8 bases lay between the germline ends. In DNA form, the CDR3 reads TGTGCCAGCAGTTTGACTAGTGATGAGCAGTTCTTC. It codes for CASSLTSDEQFF.

Ten or more counts support this clonotype. This chain's CDR3 is CASSPGTSGIYNEQFF. CDR3 sequence (DNA): TGTGCCAGTAGTCCCGGGACTAGCGGAATCTACAATGAGCAGTTCTTC. The chain links TRBV19 to TRBJ2-1, with 11 nucleotides matching TRBD2. Losses at the gene ends were 5 bases for V and 3 bases for J; bases not matched to a gene: 6. This CDR3 contains 16 residues. The germline CDR1 and CDR2 sequences are LNHDA and SQIVND (reference sequence).

This chain uses TRBV19 with TRBJ1-5, with unresolved D. The germline V and J ends were trimmed by 5 bases and 2 bases, with 7 bases remaining between them. There are 13 residues in the CDR3. Germline CDR1 reads LNHDA; CDR2 reads SQIVND (reference sequence). The CDR3 spells CASSPIGNQPQHF. The CDR3 nucleotides are TGTGCCAGTAGTCCAATCGGCAATCAGCCCCAGCATTTT.

In regard to this clonotype: This may arise from a read error, as a much more abundant clone is one base away. CDR3 bases: TGTGCCAGCGGTTCGCCTTATCAAGGGGAGACCCAGTACTTC. This gives the protein CASGSPYQGETQYF. The chain combines TRBV27 with TRBJ2-5; D remains ambiguous. This CDR3 contains 14 residues. CDR1 is MNHEY and CDR2 is SMNVEV in the germline V gene (reference sequence). With 8 bases removed from V and 5 bases from J, the gap between germline ends came to 18 bases.

Worth noting for this clonotype: This may stem from a read error, because a much larger clone lies one nucleotide away. The rearrangement uses TRBV4-3 and TRBJ2-3; no firm D call. Between the trimmed V and J ends, which lost 1 base and 4 bases, there was a span of 12 bases. Germline CDR1 LGHNA, CDR2 YSLEER. The length of the CDR3 is 15 residues. The DNA for the CDR3 is TGCGCCAGCAGCCAAGCCAGTAGTATTTCAGATACGCAGTATTTT. Its translation: CASSQASSISDTQYF.

This clonotype was picked up many times. The CDR3 region has the DNA TGTGCCAGCAGCCTACTGACCCGCCCAGATACGCAGTATTTT. Protein: CASSLLTRPDTQYF. The chain employs TRBV6-5 and TRBJ2-3; D ambiguous. The CDR3 loop spans 14 amino acids. Germline V gives CDR1 MNHEY, CDR2 SVGAGI. Trimming removed 6 bases from V and 4 bases from J, with 14 bases in between.

At least ten counts were recorded for this clonotype. The chain uses TRBV4-1 and TRBJ2-1, with TRBD1 matching 9 bases. V was clipped by 1 base and J by 8 bases; unmatched bases: 9. The length of the CDR3 is 16 residues. The germline V gene has CDR1 MGHRA and CDR2 YSYEKL. In DNA, the CDR3 is TGCGCCAGCAGCCAAGGTCCGGGACAGGGAGGCGATGAGCAGTTCTTC. Translated, it gives CASSQGPGQGGDEQFF.

This clonotype has ten or more counts. The chain joins TRBV6-5 to TRBJ2-3, with TRBD1 matching over 7 bases. The CDR3 sequence is 15 residues long. The V segment lost 4 bases and the J segment 7 bases; nucleotides outside the gene matches: 11. Germline-derived CDR1 and CDR2 are MNHEY and SVGAGI. The CDR3 DNA reads as TGTGCCAGCAGTTCCCCCCCGAGGACAGGACATACGCAGTATTTT. Translating gives CASSSPPRTGHTQYF.

In its sample, this clonotype was seen once. This chain uses TRBV5-4 with TRBJ2-5; TRBD2 agrees at 13 bases. Germline assignment: CDR1 SGHNT and CDR2 YYREEE (reference sequence). The CDR3 runs to 13 residues. V lost 8 bases and J lost 7; bases outside the gene matches: 5. In nucleotides, the CDR3 is TGTGCCAGTGGACTAGCGGGAGAGGGGACCCAGTACTTC. The encoded protein is CASGLAGEGTQYF.

This clonotype has ten or more counts. This chain links TRBV12-3 or TRBV12-4 with TRBJ2-1; D tentatively fits TRBD1 or TRBD2 (5 bases each). The CDR3 consists of 13 residues. V lost 3 bases to trimming and J lost 4 bases, with 7 bases between them. CDR3 region: CASSLRGYNEQFF. CDR3 DNA: TGTGCCAGCAGTTTGAGGGGTTACAATGAGCAGTTCTTC.

The sample holds many counts of this clonotype. The chain combines TRBV5-6 with TRBJ1-6; D might be TRBD1 (5 bases). The CDR3 spans 16 residues. Germline V gene sequence: CDR1 SGHDT, CDR2 YYEEEE. Trimming removed 0 bases from V and 5 bases from J, with 12 bases in between. The DNA for the CDR3 is TGTGCCAGCAGCTTGGGAGGGGCTCGTAATAATTCACCCCTCCACTTT. It codes for CASSLGGARNNSPLHF.

V gene TRBV6-5 combines with J gene TRBJ1-5; D is perhaps TRBD1 (5 bases). The germline gives CDR1 MNHEY, CDR2 SVGAGI. V was pared by 6 bases and J by 11 bases, with 26 bases between. The CDR3 covers 16 residues. CDR3 loop: CASRNRSLHRIWTQHF. DNA for the CDR3: TGTGCCAGCAGAAACAGGTCGCTACACCGGATTTGGACCCAGCATTTT.

This clonotype came up many times. CDR3 region: CASTNSGRAINTQYF. The DNA of the CDR3 is TGTGCCAGCACCAATAGCGGGAGGGCCATAAATACGCAGTATTTT. This rearrangement joins TRBV5-6 to TRBJ2-3; TRBD2 matches 11 bases. The CDR3 length is 15 residues. Germline CDR1 SGHDT, CDR2 YYEEEE. With 6 bases clipped from V and 7 bases from J, the junction kept 10 bases outside the gene matches.